A single TCR beta chain is shown here with its context. The specificity of this receptor is unknown. No qualities accompany the bases; no much larger clone lies one base away. TCRbeta CDR3 regions were amplified from genomic DNA by means of the immunoSEQ Assay, a bias-controlled multiplex PCR. Regarding the original processing steps: Within the assay, amplification of reference gene primers was used to estimate how many nucleated cells each sample contained. To quantify the absolute abundance of each unique TCRbeta CDR3 rearrangement, sequence reads were collapsed and filtered. For each sample, productive Simpson clonality was calculated as the square root of Simpson's diversity index over productive rearrangements. TCRdb provides this immuneACCESS table in a form limited to in-frame rearrangements. Some clones are lacking; in checked studies, under half of them reflect an unresolved V gene, and why the rest are absent is not known. That table is the source of V, J and clone size, and D and trimming were worked out from the DNA. Present in this sample are over 65,000 clones, around 82% of which were seen just once. The ten largest clones represent about a third of the sample.

In Seattle, one collaborating source enrolled patients while the infection was active and tracked those patients longitudinally over the course of disease. Collaborating institutions collected whole blood in K2EDTA tubes following their own protocols. For TCRbeta analysis, collaborators shipped samples as frozen whole blood, isolated PBMCs, or DNA extracted from either of those sample types. This sample stems from a study of blood T cell repertoires in COVID-19 (dated by TCRdb to about 2020). Describing the broader study: The collaborator samples originated in the United States, Italy and Spain and spanned the acute and convalescent phases of COVID-19. The repertoires were released in a freely available public database intended as a resource for research on the immune response to SARS-CoV-2. The material from the prospective study consisted of cDNA or gDNA derived from T cells, B-cell-depleted T cells, or PBMCs. Nearly every sample came with metadata listing a de-identified subject ID, COVID-19 status, age in years and sex. The samples were drawn from the first 160 participants of the ongoing ImmuneRACE study and from 1,254 subjects provided by 6 global collaborators. HLA class I and class II types, where available, came from metadata supplied by the sample provider rather than from assay-based typing. The dataset comprised deeply sampled blood TCRbeta repertoires from subjects exposed to, actively infected with, or recovered from COVID-19.

What the work shows at the level of the full study, not this receptor alone: How much clinical and demographic metadata was included differed by source and by participant, and the metadata was provided uncurated.

The junction shows trimming of 6 bases on V and 7 bases on J, plus 27 bases between the germline ends. The germline V gene yields SQVTM for CDR1 and ANQGSEA for CDR2. The CDR3, from cysteine to phenylalanine, totals 16 residues. The only DNA kept is the CDR3, 48 bases in frame from the first base. The TCR originated in a man in his 60s with COVID-19, enrolled during active disease. The chain is made from TRBV29-1 and TRBJ1-2, with a weak D call of TRBD1 (6 bases match). Sequencing was carried out using peripheral blood. At the DNA level, the sequence is TGCAGCGTCGAACGTAATCAGGGGAGCCAGCCCATTGGCTACACCTTC. This gives the protein CSVERNQGSQPIGYTF.